This T cell receptor beta chain was obtained from a study of long-term antiretroviral therapy in people with HIV (dated by TCRdb to between 2021 and 2024). A note on the overall study: The earliest samples were collected approximately a decade before the 2015 WHO recommendation for immediate ART, a period when ART was typically delayed until CD4 counts fell. Test extractions of a monoclonal T-cell line alongside about 30 polyclonal samples showed no cross-contamination during QIAcube processing. Of the 30 participants with HIV, approximately twelve were female. A retrospective serial study tested whether changes in peripheral blood TRB repertoire composition and diversity were associated with ART initiation and durable HIV suppression. From 30 to 35 adults with confirmed HIV infection, the cohort provided roughly 200 cryopreserved PBMC samples, gathered serially across a mean of about six years (range 1-12).

Comment on this clone: Its antigen remains unidentified. The input lacks base qualities; no much larger clone sits a single base away.

Inclusion was restricted to participants for whom at least one PBMC sample before ART initiation and at least two post-ART samples were available. Every participant with HIV received treatment in the United States of America. Before DNA extraction, cryopreserved samples containing 1-10 million PBMC were thawed and washed. At the time of the earliest PBMC sample for each participant with HIV, ages ranged from roughly 20 to 60 years. Per participant, PBMC samples came from 1-4 timepoints prior to ART initiation and 2-8 timepoints following ART initiation, for a median of 7 samples. For every participant, serial HIV viral load, CD4+ T-cell count, ART history and demographic data were obtained. A Qiagen kit on a QIAcube was used to extract genomic DNA from unsorted PBMC, with samples processed in batches of 12. The study at large found these results: Because pre-ART samples had limited cell numbers, unsorted PBMC were profiled rather than sorted CD4+ and CD8+ T cells. Samples dated from about 2004 to 2017, and the ART regimens used may be less effective than current ones. HIV repertoires had narrower CDR3 length ranges than controls, and the network structure suggested an antigen-experienced repertoire that shifted only slightly toward naive after ART. Inferences about post-ART repertoire changes are limited because no data were available on ART adherence, viral resistance or therapy changes. Owing to limited PBMC availability, only the TCR beta chain was sequenced, without alpha chain pairing. The repertoire was dominated across all time points by expanded TRB clones identified before ART initiation, although this dominance was seen to fluctuate and to decrease in many PLHIV after ART. A significant increase in TRB diversity was found to be associated with ART initiation, although TRB diversity was observed to remain significantly below that of transplant donor controls even after long-term ART.

V loses 2 bases at its end and J loses 8 bases; junction bases beyond the gene matches: 13. The CDR3, from cysteine to phenylalanine, totals 17 residues. Of all the DNA, just the CDR3 is kept, 51 bases in frame from base 1. The germline V gene encodes CDR1 SGHAT and CDR2 FQDESV (reference sequence). Sequencing of the TRB variable region was done with the immunoSEQ hsTCRB v3.0 assay at survey level resolution. A depth of 40,000-50,000 T-cell genomes per sample was targeted for TRB sequencing. An Illumina MiSeq with a v3 150-cycle kit was used to sequence the pooled TRB libraries. As for how the authors treated the data: Repertoire analysis ran in R within a reproducible Nextflow workflow covering QC, data transformation and analysis. LymphoSeq2, an R package for exploring AIRR-Seq data, was used to implement custom analyses. A handful of samples that produced fewer than 5000 total TRB sequences were removed, so approximately 170 HIV repertoires were analyzed. Among the approximately 180 retained HIV repertoires, 55 to 65 were collected before ART initiation and 120 to 140 were collected after ART initiation. Repertoires were downsampled to 5000 TRB nucleotide sequences, with summary statistics averaged over 100 downsampling iterations. The analysis kept only TRB sequences whose CDR3 regions were at least seven amino acids long. A Shannon entropy-derived clonality score and the Gini coefficient were used to measure diversity. Repertoire networks linked the top 5000 CDR3 amino acid sequences whenever two sequences differed by an edit distance of one. For TRB CDR3 amino acid sequences, antigen specificity groups and MHC restriction were predicted with GLIPH2. To flag known associations with CMV, EBV, HIV or tissue antigens, CDR3 amino acid sequences were compared against VDJdb and McPAS-TCR. Pre-ART, post-ART and control groups were compared with Wilcoxon signed-rank tests and Holm-Bonferroni correction. TCRdb took over this immuneACCESS table, retaining in-frame rearrangements with V and J assigned. Such tables are incomplete; in checked studies, under half of the missing clones stem from an unresolved V gene, and the remainder is unexplained. Clone size and V and J calls were adopted from that table, with D and trimming inferred from the DNA. Within this sample are roughly 23,000 clones, with under 90% of them counted one time only. The top ten clones comprise 3% to 4% of the sample.

The sequencing here drew on unsorted PBMCs, taken 1.9 years after starting antiretroviral therapy. This sequence uses TRBV11-1 and TRBJ2-1, with 9 bases in between that match TRBD2. The TCR sequence derives from a woman aged 50 to 60 with HIV. The nucleotide sequence is TGTGCCAGCAGCTTATTCCCTAGCGGGGTGGTTTTTGATGAGCAGTTCTTC. It translates as CASSLFPSGVVFDEQFF.